This is a list of T cell receptor beta chains from one sample in a study of blood T cell repertoires in COVID-19. The assay was immunoSEQ multiplex PCR, and TCRdb's table has in-frame clones only and misses some. The data show about 64,000 clones, around four fifths seen once. Sequencing was done on a sample of peripheral blood. The receptors derive from a man in his fifties or sixties with COVID-19, enrolled during active disease. Each CDR3 is given with its conserved first and last residue. D genes are given only for firm matches. Some rows mark clone size as missing; the rest say once, few, many or name a class of expanded clone.

D gene,V gene,clone size,J gene,CDR3 DNA,CDR3 protein
TRBD2,TRBV7-9,few,TRBJ2-3,TGTGCCAGCAGCTCGACTAGCGGGGCCGCAGATACGCAGTATTTT,CASSSTSGAADTQYF
-,TRBV5-1,few,TRBJ1-1,TGCGCCAGCAGCTTCCAACAGGGTAACACTGAAGCTTTCTTT,CASSFQQGNTEAFF
-,TRBV5-1,-,TRBJ2-3,TGCGCCAGCAGCTTTAGGGGGGGCCCGGAAAATACGCAGTATTTT,CASSFRGGPENTQYF
-,TRBV10-3,-,TRBJ1-2,TGTGCCATCAGTGCCCTGACGGGGGAATATGGCTACACCTTC,CAISALTGEYGYTF
-,TRBV7-2,-,TRBJ2-5,TGTGCCAGCAGCTTAGGGTCGCGGGAGACCCAGTACTTC,CASSLGSRETQYF
TRBD1,TRBV29-1,-,TRBJ1-1,TGCAGCGTTGGGGACGGACAGGGGAGGTCTGAAGCTTTCTTT,CSVGDGQGRSEAFF
TRBD1,TRBV14,-,TRBJ1-2,TGTGCCAGCAGCCAAAGGACAGGGAGGACCTATGGCTACACCTTC,CASSQRTGRTYGYTF
TRBD1,TRBV5-1,-,TRBJ2-2,TGCGCCAGCAGCTTACTCATCGTCCCGGGACAGGGGACGCACACCGGGGAGCTGTTTTTT,CASSLLIVPGQGTHTGELFF
-,TRBV6-5,-,TRBJ2-1,TGTGCCAGCAGAACCGGACAGTTCAATGAGCAGTTCTTC,CASRTGQFNEQFF
-,TRBV29-1,-,TRBJ2-7,TGCAGCGTTGGGGGGGGCGGGGAGCAGTACTTC,CSVGGGGEQYF
TRBD2,TRBV10-3,once,TRBJ2-1,TGTGCCATCGGTTGGTTAGCGGGGGATCCGAGGCAGTTCTTC,CAIGWLAGDPRQFF
TRBD2,TRBV14,-,TRBJ2-1,TGTGCCAGCAGCTCTCTGGGGAGGGGAGGGTCTGGTGAGCAGTTCTTC,CASSSLGRGGSGEQFF
TRBD1,TRBV7-6,-,TRBJ2-7,TGTGCCAGCAGCTCCGGGATTTCGGGACAGACAGATCTCGAGCAGTACTTC,CASSSGISGQTDLEQYF
-,TRBV27,-,TRBJ2-7,TGTGCCAGCAGTAGCGACAGGACCTACGAGCAGTACTTC,CASSSDRTYEQYF
-,TRBV11-3,-,TRBJ1-1,TGTGCCAGCAGCTTAGTCGCCAGGGCAAGAGCTTTCTTT,CASSLVARARAFF
TRBD1,TRBV4-1,few,TRBJ2-2,TGCGCCAGCAGCCAAGAACGCTTCCTCCCTCGGACAGGGGGCACCGGGGAGCTGTTTTTT,CASSQERFLPRTGGTGELFF
TRBD1,TRBV24-1,-,TRBJ2-1,TGTGCCACCAGTGAGTCAGGACAGGGTCTGGGTGAGCAGTTCTTC,CATSESGQGLGEQFF
TRBD1,TRBV5-4,-,TRBJ1-6,TGTGCCAGCAGCCTCACAGGGGGCAATAATTCACCCCTCCACTTT,CASSLTGGNNSPLHF
TRBD2,TRBV5-4,-,TRBJ2-5,TGTGCCAGCAGCCCGGGACTAGCGGGAGTAGAGACCCAGTACTTC,CASSPGLAGVETQYF
TRBD2,TRBV15,-,TRBJ2-3,TGTGCCACTCTAGCGGGGGGGAGTAGCACAGATACGCAGTATTTT,CATLAGGSSTDTQYF
-,TRBV2,-,TRBJ2-3,TGTGCCAGCAGGTTGAGGTTCACAGATACGCAGTATTTT,CASRLRFTDTQYF
-,TRBV7-2,-,TRBJ2-3,TGTGCCAGCAGCCGACTTACAGATACGCAGTATTTT,CASSRLTDTQYF
-,TRBV20-1,-,TRBJ2-1,TGCAGTGCAAAAAGGGGGGAGCAGTTCTTC,CSAKRGEQFF
-,TRBV20-1,once,TRBJ2-3,TGCAGTGCTACCCAGCGGGATACGCAGTATTTT,CSATQRDTQYF
-,TRBV21-1,few,TRBJ1-1,TGTGCCAGCAGCAAAAAAGATCCCGGACAGGGCCCCACTGAAGCTTTCTTT,CASSKKDPGQGPTEAFF
TRBD2,TRBV2,-,TRBJ2-1,TGTGCCAGCAGTAAGAGCGGGGGGGCCCAGTTCTTC,CASSKSGGAQFF
TRBD1,TRBV28,-,TRBJ2-3,TGTGCCAGCAGTTCCGAGACAGGGCCTCATAGCACAGATACGCAGTATTTT,CASSSETGPHSTDTQYF
-,TRBV6-4,once,TRBJ2-5,TGTGCCAGCATCGCCCGACTAGTGGGCCAAGAGACCCAGTACTTC,CASIARLVGQETQYF
-,TRBV6-5,-,TRBJ2-5,TGTGCCAGCAGCCGAACTCAAGAGACCCAGTACTTC,CASSRTQETQYF
-,TRBV24-1,-,TRBJ2-3,TGTGCCACCAGTGAAGTCAGGAGCACAGATACGCAGTATTTT,CATSEVRSTDTQYF
-,TRBV5-1,-,TRBJ1-1,TGCGCCAGCAGCTTGGGTTCTCAGGGAATGACTGAAGCTTTCTTT,CASSLGSQGMTEAFF
-,TRBV12-3/TRBV12-4,-,TRBJ1-3,TGTGCCAGCAGTTTGGCCGCTGGAAACACCATATATTTT,CASSLAAGNTIYF